This is a list of T cell receptor beta chains from one sample in a study of CD8 T cells in Susac syndrome. TCRdb reprocessed the immunoSEQ multiplex PCR reads via MiXCR and lists one record per CDR3 protein. The sample carries roughly 400,000 distinct CDR3 sequences, approximately 89% recorded once. The sample consisted of CD8+ T cells from PBMCs. Receptor source: a human donor with multiple sclerosis. Both conserved end residues are part of each CDR3. A D gene is named only where the DNA matches it firmly. Clone size is given for some rows only: seen once, a few or many times, or a class if the clone is expanded.

NA	TRBJ2-5	TRBV27	18	NA	TGTGCCAGCCGGTCGAGGCACAGAAGTAACAACCCTCAAGAGACCCAGTACTTC	CASRSRHRSNNPQETQYF
NA	TRBJ2-7	TRBV29-1	12	NA	TGCAACGTTGGAAACGGAGACTACGAGCAGTACTTC	CNVGNGDYEQYF
NA	TRBJ2-7	TRBV20-1	16	once	TGCAGTGCTAGAGATTATGAGGGATGGTCCTCCTACGAGCAGTACTTC	CSARDYEGWSSYEQYF
TRBD1	TRBJ2-2	TRBV5-5	20	NA	TGTGCCAGCAGCGAGTACAGGTTCGGGCTCGGGACAGCTAAGACCGGGGAGCTGTTTTTT	CASSEYRFGLGTAKTGELFF
TRBD1	TRBJ2-3	TRBV11-2	15	NA	TGTGCCAGCAGCTTAAGGGACAGGCCGGGAGATACGCAGTATTTT	CASSLRDRPGDTQYF
NA	TRBJ1-1	TRBV29-1	13	NA	TGCAGCGTAGTGATCGTTAAGAACACTGAAGCTTTCTTT	CSVVIVKNTEAFF
NA	TRBJ2-2	TRBV7-6	18	once	TGTGCCAGCAGCTTAGCGCTACGGGGGCTCCCGAACACCGGGGAGCTGTTTTTT	CASSLALRGLPNTGELFF
TRBD1	TRBJ2-7	TRBV11-2	15	NA	TGTGCCAGCAGCCCAGGGACAGGTGTGACCTACGAGCAGTACTTC	CASSPGTGVTYEQYF
NA	TRBJ1-4	TRBV6-1	12	NA	TGTGCCAGCAGTGAAGGGTTGGGAAAACTGTTTTTT	CASSEGLGKLFF
TRBD2	TRBJ2-3	TRBV10-3	16	NA	TGTGCCATCAGGCCCCTAGCGGGGGACCGCACAGATACGCAGTATTTT	CAIRPLAGDRTDTQYF
TRBD1	TRBJ1-1	TRBV30	15	NA	TGTGCCTGGACTGGTGGGGTAACAGGGGGCACTGAAGCTTTCTTT	CAWTGGVTGGTEAFF
TRBD1	TRBJ1-2	TRBV5-4	17	NA	TGTGCCAGCAGCCTGGGACAGGTGGAAAGCGCTAACTATGGCTACACCTTC	CASSLGQVESANYGYTF
NA	TRBJ1-1	TRBV7-6	15	NA	TGTGCCAGCAGCTTAAATACTGGGACGGGAACTGAAGCTTTCTTT	CASSLNTGTGTEAFF
TRBD2	TRBJ2-7	TRBV6-5	15	once	TGTGCCAGCAGTTTAGATGGGTGGGAGGGTAACGAGCAGTACTTC	CASSLDGWEGNEQYF
NA	TRBJ1-1	TRBV7-9	14	NA	TGTGCCAGCAGCTTAGTCCTGGGGTATGATCCAGCTTTCTTT	CASSLVLGYDPAFF
NA	TRBJ1-6	TRBV6-1	16	NA	TGTGCCAGCAGTGAAGGGGTGAGGGCGACCCGGGTGCCCCTCCACTTT	CASSEGVRATRVPLHF
NA	TRBJ2-5	TRBV12-3/TRBV12-4	13	NA	TGTGCCAGCAGTGTGACTAACTGGGAGACCCAGTACTTC	CASSVTNWETQYF
NA	TRBJ2-7	TRBV12-3/TRBV12-4	16	NA	TGTGCCAGCAGTTTGATTAGGGGACCAACAGGCTACGAGCAGTACTTC	CASSLIRGPTGYEQYF
NA	TRBJ1-5	TRBV4-1	13	NA	TGCGCCAGCAGCCACGATAATGTTCTGCCCCAGCATTTT	CASSHDNVLPQHF
TRBD1	TRBJ2-1	TRBV19	12	few	TGTGCCAGTAGTGGGACAGACAATGAGCAGTTCTTC	CASSGTDNEQFF
NA	TRBJ2-7	TRBV27	16	NA	TGTGCCAGCAGTTTATTCGCAGGGAGCTCCACCTACGAGCAGTACTTC	CASSLFAGSSTYEQYF
NA	TRBJ2-1	TRBV12-3/TRBV12-4	15	NA	TGTGCCAGCAGTTTAGGGTTAAGCAACAACAATGAGCAGTTCTTC	CASSLGLSNNNEQFF
TRBD2	TRBJ2-2	TRBV27	15	NA	TGTGCCAGCAGTCCCCCAGCGGGGGCTTCCGGGGAGCTGTTTTTT	CASSPPAGASGELFF
TRBD2	TRBJ2-7	TRBV7-9	15	NA	TGTGCCAGCAGCTCCAGACTAGCGGTGACCTACGAGCAGTACTTC	CASSSRLAVTYEQYF
TRBD1	TRBJ2-2	TRBV27	14	NA	TGTGCCAGCAGCCCCTGGACAGGGCACGGGGAGCTGTTTTTT	CASSPWTGHGELFF
NA	TRBJ1-5	TRBV3-1	15	NA	TGTGCCAGCAGCAACCAGGGGTACTCCAATCAGCCCCAGCATTTT	CASSNQGYSNQPQHF